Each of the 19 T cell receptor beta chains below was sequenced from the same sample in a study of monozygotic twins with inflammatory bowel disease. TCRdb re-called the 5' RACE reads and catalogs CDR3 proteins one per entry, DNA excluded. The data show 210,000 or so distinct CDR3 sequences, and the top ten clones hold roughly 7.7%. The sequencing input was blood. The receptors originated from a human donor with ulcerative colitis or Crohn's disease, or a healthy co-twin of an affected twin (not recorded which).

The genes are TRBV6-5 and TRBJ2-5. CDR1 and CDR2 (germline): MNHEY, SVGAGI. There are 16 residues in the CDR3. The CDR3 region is CASSYSILGNQETQYF.

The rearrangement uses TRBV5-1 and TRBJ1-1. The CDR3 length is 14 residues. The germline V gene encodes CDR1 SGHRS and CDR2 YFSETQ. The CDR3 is CASSLTDRNTEAFF.

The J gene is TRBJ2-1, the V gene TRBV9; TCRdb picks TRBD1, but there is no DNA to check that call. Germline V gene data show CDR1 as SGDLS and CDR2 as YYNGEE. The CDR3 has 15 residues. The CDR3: CASSVDTGGLHEQFF.

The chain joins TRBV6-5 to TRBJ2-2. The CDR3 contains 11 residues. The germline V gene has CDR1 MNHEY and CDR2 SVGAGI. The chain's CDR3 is CASAGTGELFF.

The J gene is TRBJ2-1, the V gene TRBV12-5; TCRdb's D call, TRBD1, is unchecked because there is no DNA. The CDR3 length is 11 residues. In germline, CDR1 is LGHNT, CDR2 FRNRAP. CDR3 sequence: CASSTGQRVVF.

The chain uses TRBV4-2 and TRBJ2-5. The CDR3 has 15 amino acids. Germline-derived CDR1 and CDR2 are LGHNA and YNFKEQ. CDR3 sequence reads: CASSQDRLSRETQYF.

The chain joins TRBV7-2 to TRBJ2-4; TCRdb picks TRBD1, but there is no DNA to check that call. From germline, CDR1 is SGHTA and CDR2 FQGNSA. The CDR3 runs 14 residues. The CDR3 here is CASSPLGQLDIQYF.

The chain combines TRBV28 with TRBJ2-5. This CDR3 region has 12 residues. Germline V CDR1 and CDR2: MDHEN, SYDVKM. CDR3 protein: CASSLEMRSRYF. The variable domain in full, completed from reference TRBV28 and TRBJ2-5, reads DVKVTQSSRYLVKRTGEKVFLECVQDMDHENMFWYRQDPGLGLRLIYFSYDVKMKEKGDIPEGYSVSREKKERFSLILESASTNQTSMYLCASSLEMRSRYFGPGTRLLVL.

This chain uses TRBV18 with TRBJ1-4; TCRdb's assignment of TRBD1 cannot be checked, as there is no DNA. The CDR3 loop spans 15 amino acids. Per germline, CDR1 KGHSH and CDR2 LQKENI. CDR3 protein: CASSPQGQGNEKLFF.

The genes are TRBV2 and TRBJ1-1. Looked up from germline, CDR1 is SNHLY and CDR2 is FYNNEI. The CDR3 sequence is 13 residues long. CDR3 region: CASSEFARAEAFF. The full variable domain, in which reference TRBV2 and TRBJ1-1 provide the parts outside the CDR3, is EPEVTQTPSHQVTQMGQEVILRCVPISNHLYFYWYRQILGQKVEFLVSFYNNEISEKSEIFDDQFSVERPDGSNFTLKIRSTKLEDSAMYFCASSEFARAEAFFGQGTRLTVV.

CDR3 in amino acids: CASSLRLRETQYF. The chain couples TRBV7-8 to TRBJ2-5. CDR1 is SGHVS and CDR2 is FQNEAQ in the germline V gene. CDR3 size: 13 residues. The complete variable domain, with remaining parts taken from reference TRBV7-8 and TRBJ2-5, reads GAGVSQSPRYKVAKRGQDVALRCDPISGHVSLFWYQQALGQGPEFLTYFQNEAQLDKSGLPSDRFFAERPEGSVSTLKIQRTQQEDSAVYLCASSLRLRETQYFGPGTRLLVL.

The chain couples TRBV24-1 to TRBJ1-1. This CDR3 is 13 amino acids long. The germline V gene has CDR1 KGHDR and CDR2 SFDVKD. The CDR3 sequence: CATSDLLGTEAFF.

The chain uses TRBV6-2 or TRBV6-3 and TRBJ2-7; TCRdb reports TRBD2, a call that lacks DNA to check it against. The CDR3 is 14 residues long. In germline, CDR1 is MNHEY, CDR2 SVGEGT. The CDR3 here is CASSSLQESYEQYF.

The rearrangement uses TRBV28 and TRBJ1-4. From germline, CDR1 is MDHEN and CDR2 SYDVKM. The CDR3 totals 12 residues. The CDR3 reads CASSIRHEKLFF.

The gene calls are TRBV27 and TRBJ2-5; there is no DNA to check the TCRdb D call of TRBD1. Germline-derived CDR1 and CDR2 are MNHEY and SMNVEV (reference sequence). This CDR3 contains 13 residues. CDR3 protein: CASRTLSHTQEYF.

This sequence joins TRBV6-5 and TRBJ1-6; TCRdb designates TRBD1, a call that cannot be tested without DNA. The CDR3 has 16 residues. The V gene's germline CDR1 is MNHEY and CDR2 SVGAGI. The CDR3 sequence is CASSYASDRGNSPLHF.

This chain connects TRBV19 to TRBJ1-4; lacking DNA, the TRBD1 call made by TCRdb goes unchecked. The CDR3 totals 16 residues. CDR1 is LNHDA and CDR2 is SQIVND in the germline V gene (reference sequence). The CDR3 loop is CASSMPQVAWGSGLFF.

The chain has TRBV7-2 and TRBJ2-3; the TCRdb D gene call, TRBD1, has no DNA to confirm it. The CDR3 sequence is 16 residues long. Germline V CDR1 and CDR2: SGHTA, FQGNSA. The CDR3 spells CASSSLRGRRTDTQYF.

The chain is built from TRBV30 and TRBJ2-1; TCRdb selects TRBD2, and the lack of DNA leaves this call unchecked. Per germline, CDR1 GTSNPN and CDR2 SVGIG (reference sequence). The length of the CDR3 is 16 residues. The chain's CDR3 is CAWSIFSGGNYNEQFF.